This T cell receptor (beta chain) was recovered during a study of siplizumab effects on memory and regulatory T cells. Study-wide findings and caveats: Controls showed an average of around 26% Treg-derived mappable alloreactive CD4+ clones, while siplizumab showed roughly 70%. Significantly reduced by siplizumab was the cumulative frequency of alloreactive sequences, namely those traceable to unstimulated CD4+ memory cells.

Germline CDR1 and CDR2: MGHRA and YSYEKL. This CDR3 has 13 residues. Between the trimmed V and J ends, which lost 0 bases and 15 bases, there was a span of 15 bases. Each sample had about 100,000 TCR templates assayed. The data were produced by immunoSEQ multiplex PCR, yet TCRdb's version contains in-frame clones alone and is incomplete. The sample consists of 100,000 or so clones, 94% of them appearing once. Remarks on this clone: Antigen specificity is unknown.

Sample: Tregs sorted from blood. V is TRBV4-1 and J is TRBJ2-1; a weak D match, TRBD1 (6 bases). The sequence came from a human donor in good health. The CDR3: CASSQETGRGGFF. The CDR3 nucleotides read TGCGCCAGCAGCCAAGAAACAGGGAGAGGGGGGTTCTTC.